The subject of this entry is one TCR beta chain. Its antigen is currently unknown. This sample was included in a study of cytomegalovirus exposure and HLA in healthy donors. In the PCR, 60 Vbeta and 13 Jbeta primers were used. Produced via immunoSEQ multiplex PCR; TCRdb's table is partial and in-frame only. The table records some 150,000 clones, around 78% of them present only once. The CDR3 contains 14 residues. Per germline, CDR1 MNHEY and CDR2 SVGAGI. Losses at the gene ends were 0 bases for V and 7 bases for J; bases not matched to a gene: 3. Study-level results: Most subjects' HLA-A and HLA-B alleles were reportedly predicted from TCR beta sequences. Presence/absence analysis assumed near-uniform sequencing depth across donors.

This receptor was obtained from a male donor in good health and CMV-seronegative. V usage is TRBV6-5 and J usage is TRBJ1-2; 9 nucleotides match TRBD1. Material for sequencing was PBMCs. CDR3 sequence: CASSYSGQGSGYTF. The CDR3 bases are TGTGCCAGCAGTTACTCGGGACAGGGTAGTGGCTACACCTTC.